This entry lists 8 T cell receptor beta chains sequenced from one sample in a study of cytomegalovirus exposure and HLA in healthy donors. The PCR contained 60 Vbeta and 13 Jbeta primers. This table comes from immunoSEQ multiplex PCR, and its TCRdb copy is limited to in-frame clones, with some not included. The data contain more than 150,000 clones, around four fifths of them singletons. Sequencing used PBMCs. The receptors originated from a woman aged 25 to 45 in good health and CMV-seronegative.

The CDR3 sequence is CASSDRQGESPLHF. CDR3 nucleotide sequence: TGTGCCAGCAGTGATCGGCAGGGCGAATCACCCCTCCACTTT. The V gene is TRBV2, the J gene TRBJ1-6, with D possibly being TRBD1 (5 bases). The CDR3 contains 14 residues. Germline loops: CDR1 SNHLY, CDR2 FYNNEI. Trimming shortened V by 3 bases and J by 10 bases, and 13 bases separated the two germline ends.

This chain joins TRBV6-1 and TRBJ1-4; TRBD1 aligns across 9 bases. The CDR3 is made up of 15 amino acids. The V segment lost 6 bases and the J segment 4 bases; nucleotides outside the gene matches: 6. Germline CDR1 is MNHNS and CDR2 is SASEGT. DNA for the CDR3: TGTGCCAGCAGCCCTAGACAGGGGGGTAATGAAAAACTGTTTTTT. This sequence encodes CASSPRQGGNEKLFF.

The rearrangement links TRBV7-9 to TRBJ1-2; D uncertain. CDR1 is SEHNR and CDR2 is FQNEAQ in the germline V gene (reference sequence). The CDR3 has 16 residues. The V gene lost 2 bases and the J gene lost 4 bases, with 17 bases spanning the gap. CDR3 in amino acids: CASSLWRPALSYGYTF. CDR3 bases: TGTGCCAGCAGCTTATGGAGGCCGGCCTTATCCTATGGCTACACCTTC.

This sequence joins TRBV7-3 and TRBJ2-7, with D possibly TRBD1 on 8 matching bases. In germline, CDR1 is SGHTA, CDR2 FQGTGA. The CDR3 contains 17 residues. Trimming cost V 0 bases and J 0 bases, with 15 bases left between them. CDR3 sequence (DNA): TGTGCCAGCAGCTTAACGGGGGGGACAGGCTACTCCTACGAGCAGTACTTC. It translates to CASSLTGGTGYSYEQYF.

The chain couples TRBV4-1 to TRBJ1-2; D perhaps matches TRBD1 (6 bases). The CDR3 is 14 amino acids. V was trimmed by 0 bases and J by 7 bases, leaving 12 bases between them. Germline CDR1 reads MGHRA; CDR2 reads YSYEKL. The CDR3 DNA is TGCGCCAGCAGCCAAGATCGGGGGGGGGCTGGCTACACCTTC. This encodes CASSQDRGGAGYTF.

Here the CDR3 DNA reads TGTGCCAGCAGTTCCTACCCGGGACAGGTGAACACTGAAGCTTTCTTT. As protein: CASSSYPGQVNTEAFF. The rearrangement uses TRBV28 and TRBJ1-1; 8 nucleotides agree with TRBD1. Unmatched junction bases numbered 7, after V lost 4 bases and J lost 0 bases. The CDR3 consists of 16 residues. Germline CDR1 reads MDHEN; CDR2 reads SYDVKM.

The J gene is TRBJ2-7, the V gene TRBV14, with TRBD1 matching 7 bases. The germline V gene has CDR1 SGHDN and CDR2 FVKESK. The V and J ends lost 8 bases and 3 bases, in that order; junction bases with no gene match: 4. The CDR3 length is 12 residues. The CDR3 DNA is TGTGCCAGCGGCACAGGGGACTACGAGCAGTACTTC. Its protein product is CASGTGDYEQYF.

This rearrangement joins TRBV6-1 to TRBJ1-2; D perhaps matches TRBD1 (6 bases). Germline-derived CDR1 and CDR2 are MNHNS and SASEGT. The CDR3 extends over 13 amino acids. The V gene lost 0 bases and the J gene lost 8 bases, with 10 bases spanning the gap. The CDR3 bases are TGTGCCAGCAGTGAAGCCAGGGGAGGGGGCTACACCTTC. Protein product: CASSEARGGGYTF.